The clone carrying this TCR beta chain has more than one count but fewer than ten. No antigen is known for it. The CDR3 consists of 15 residues. Per germline, CDR1 SGDLS and CDR2 YYNGEE. The V gene end was trimmed by 0 bases and the J gene end by 4 bases; junction bases not matched to a gene: 4. This sample was included in a study of blood T cells in healthy people across ages. Study results and caveats: Roughly linear declines in TCR beta diversity per million T cells occurred with age.

A sample-barcoded 5' primer and a J-beta primer mix were used in a second PCR of about 7 to 12 cycles. TCRdb called the 5' RACE reads again in MiXCR, with one record for every CDR3 protein. Found here are some 1.4 million distinct CDR3 sequences, 42% of them singletons; the top ten hold 6.5% to 10%. The sequenced sample consisted of blood. The sequence derives from a woman aged 18 to 35 in good health. The chain employs TRBV9 and TRBJ2-3; 8 bases match TRBD2. CDR3 in DNA: TGTGCCAGCAGCGTAGCGGGGGGGAGCGCAGATACGCAGTATTTT. Translated, it gives CASSVAGGSADTQYF.